This TCR beta chain was identified in a study of T cells in Graves' hyperthyroidism and ophthalmopathy. At least ten counts were recorded for this clonotype. Its antigen is unidentified. The study, taken as a whole, reports: Model predictions of ophthalmopathy came a median 6.5 months before onset. Ophthalmopathy was distinguished from stable hyperthyroidism by 13 V-J signatures.

RNA transcripts gave rise to amplified TCR beta CDR3 regions. The TCR CDR3 first-round RT-PCR relied on the HTBI primer set. TCRdb re-called the multiplex PCR reads with MiXCR, one entry per CDR3 protein. The sample has more than 350,000 distinct CDR3 sequences; more than 14% are singletons. The sequenced sample consisted of blood. The TCR was taken from a woman aged 30 to 39 with Graves' ophthalmopathy.

The CDR3 DNA is TGTGCCAGCAGGGACTACAATGAGCAGTTCTTC. It is translated as CASRDYNEQFF. This sequence joins TRBV6-1 and TRBJ2-1; D not certain. The CDR3 spans 11 residues. V lost 6 bases to trimming and J lost 3 bases, with 3 bases between them. CDR1 is MNHNS and CDR2 is SASEGT in the germline V gene.